This T cell receptor (beta chain) was sequenced during a study of patients and donors after allogeneic stem cell transplantation (dated by TCRdb to the early 2020s). The library was produced with RT-PCR. Sequencing was carried out with a NextSeq 550. The public reads were run again by TCRdb, first through fastp at Q25 and then through MiXCR, and only productive beta chains were kept. Each entry is one CDR3 protein sequence, shown with its most common DNA and genes. The sample table holds hundreds of thousands of distinct CDR3 sequences, of which 38% were seen once. The leading ten clones occupy more than 9% of the sample. From a lookup of the germline V gene (reference sequence), CDR1 and CDR2 are SEHNR and FQNEAQ. The CDR3 holds 14 amino acids from the cysteine to the phenylalanine. Kept here is only the CDR3 DNA, which spans 42 bases and is read in frame from base 1. Relative to germline, V is 2 bases shorter and J is 0 bases shorter, with 7 bases between their ends.

This clonotype was detected many times. This clone's antigen is unknown. No much larger clone exists at a distance of one base, and base qualities are not known. The sequence was collected from a human donor who was either an allogeneic HSCT recipient or a stem cell or donor lymphocyte infusion donor (not recorded which). It is not recorded whose cells these are; they may come from a transplant donor. The sequence is built from TRBV7-9 and TRBJ1-1, with an unclear D gene assignment. Material: blood, either unsorted or a sorted T cell fraction (not recorded which). The CDR3 sequence is CASSLRAMNTEAFF. In nucleotides, the sequence is TGTGCCAGCAGCTTACGCGCTATGAACACTGAAGCTTTCTTT.